The following is a T cell receptor beta chain sequence with its context. The data were taken from a study of CD8+ T cells in alopecia areata. The germline gives CDR1 LGHNA, CDR2 YSLEER. V lost 0 bases, J lost 5 bases, and 8 bases lay in between. The CDR3 has 15 amino acids. After isolation, RNA underwent reverse transcription to generate cDNA as the sequencing template. The repertoire was sequenced with immunoSEQ multiplex PCR; TCRdb's copy has only in-frame clones and lacks some. The repertoire holds about 150,000 clones, with 40% to 60% as singletons. The chain is built from TRBV4-3 and TRBJ1-6; the D is unclear. The TCR sequence derives from a human donor with alopecia areata. The material sequenced was CD8+ T cells sorted from blood, taken at week 0. In DNA, the CDR3 is TGCGCCAGCAGCCAAGACCGGATAAATAATTCACCCCTCCACTTT. Amino acids: CASSQDRINNSPLHF.